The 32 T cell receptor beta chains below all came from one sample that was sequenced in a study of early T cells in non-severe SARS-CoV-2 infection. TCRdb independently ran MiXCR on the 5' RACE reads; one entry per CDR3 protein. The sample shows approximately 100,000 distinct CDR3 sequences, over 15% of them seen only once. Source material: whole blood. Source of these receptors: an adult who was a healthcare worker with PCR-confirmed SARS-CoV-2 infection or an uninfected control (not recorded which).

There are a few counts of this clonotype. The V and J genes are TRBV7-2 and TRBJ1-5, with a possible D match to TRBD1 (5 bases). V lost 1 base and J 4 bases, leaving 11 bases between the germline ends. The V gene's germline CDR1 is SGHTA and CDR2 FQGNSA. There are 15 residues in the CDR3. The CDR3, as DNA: TGTGCCAGCAGCTTAGGAGGGACGCCGAATCAGCCCCAGCATTTT. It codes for CASSLGGTPNQPQHF.

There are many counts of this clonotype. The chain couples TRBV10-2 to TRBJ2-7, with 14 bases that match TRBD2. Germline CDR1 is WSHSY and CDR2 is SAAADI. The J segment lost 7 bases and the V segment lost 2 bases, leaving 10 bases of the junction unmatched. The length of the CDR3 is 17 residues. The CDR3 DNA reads TGCGCCAGCAGTGAGCCCCAGACTAGCGGGGGGGCAAAGGAGCAGTACTTC. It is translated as CASSEPQTSGGAKEQYF.

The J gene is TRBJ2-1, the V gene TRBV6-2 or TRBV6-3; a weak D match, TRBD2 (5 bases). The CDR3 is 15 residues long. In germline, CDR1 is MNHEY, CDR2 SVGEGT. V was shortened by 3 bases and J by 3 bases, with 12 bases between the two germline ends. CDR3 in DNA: TGTGCCAGCAGTTATGAGGGAACGTTCTACAATGAGCAGTTCTTC. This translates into CASSYEGTFYNEQFF.

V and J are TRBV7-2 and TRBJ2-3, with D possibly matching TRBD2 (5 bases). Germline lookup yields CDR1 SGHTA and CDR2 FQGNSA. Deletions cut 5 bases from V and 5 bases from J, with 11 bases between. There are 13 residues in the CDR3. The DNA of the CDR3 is TGTGCCAGCAGCCCACCCGCGGGAGATACGCAGTATTTT. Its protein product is CASSPPAGDTQYF.

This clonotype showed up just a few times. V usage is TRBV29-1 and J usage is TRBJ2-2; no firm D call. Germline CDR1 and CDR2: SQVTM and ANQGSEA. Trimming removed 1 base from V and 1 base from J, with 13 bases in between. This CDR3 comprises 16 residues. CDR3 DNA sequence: TGCAGCGTTGAAGGAGTCTTCGGAGAGAACACCGGGGAGCTGTTTTTT. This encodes CSVEGVFGENTGELFF.

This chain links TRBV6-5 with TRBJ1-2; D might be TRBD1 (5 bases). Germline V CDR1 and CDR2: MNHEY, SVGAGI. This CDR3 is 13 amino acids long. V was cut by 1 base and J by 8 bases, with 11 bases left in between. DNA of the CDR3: TGTGCCAGCAGTTACTGGCAGGGCGGCGGCTACACCTTC. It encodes CASSYWQGGGYTF.

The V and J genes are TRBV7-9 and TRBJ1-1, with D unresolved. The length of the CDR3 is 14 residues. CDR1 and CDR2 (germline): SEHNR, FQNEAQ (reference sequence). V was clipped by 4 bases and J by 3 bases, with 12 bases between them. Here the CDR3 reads CASSSDLLYTEAFF. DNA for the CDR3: TGTGCCAGCAGCTCGGACTTACTTTACACTGAAGCTTTCTTT.

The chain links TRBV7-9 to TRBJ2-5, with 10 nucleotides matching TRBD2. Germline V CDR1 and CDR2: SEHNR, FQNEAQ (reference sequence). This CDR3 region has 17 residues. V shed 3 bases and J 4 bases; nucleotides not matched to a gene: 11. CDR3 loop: CASSFASGGAVGETQYF. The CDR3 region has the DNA TGTGCCAGCAGCTTCGCCAGCGGGGGGGCCGTTGGAGAGACCCAGTACTTC.

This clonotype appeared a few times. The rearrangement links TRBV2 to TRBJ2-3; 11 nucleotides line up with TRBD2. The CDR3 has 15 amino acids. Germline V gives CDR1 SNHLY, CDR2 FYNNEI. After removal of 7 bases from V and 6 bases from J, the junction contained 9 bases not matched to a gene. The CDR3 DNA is TGTGCCAGCATTCTAGCGGGGGGTCCTATGGATACGCAGTATTTT. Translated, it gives CASILAGGPMDTQYF. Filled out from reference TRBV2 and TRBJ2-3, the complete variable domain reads EPEVTQTPSHQVTQMGQEVILRCVPISNHLYFYWYRQILGQKVEFLVSFYNNEISEKSEIFDDQFSVERPDGSNFTLKIRSTKLEDSAMYFCASILAGGPMDTQYFGPGTRLTVL.

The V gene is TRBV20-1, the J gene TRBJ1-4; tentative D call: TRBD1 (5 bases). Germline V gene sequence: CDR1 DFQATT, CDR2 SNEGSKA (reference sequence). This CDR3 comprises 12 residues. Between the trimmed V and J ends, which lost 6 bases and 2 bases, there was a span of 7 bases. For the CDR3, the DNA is TGCAGTGCCCGACAGACTAATGAAAAACTGTTTTTT. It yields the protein CSARQTNEKLFF.

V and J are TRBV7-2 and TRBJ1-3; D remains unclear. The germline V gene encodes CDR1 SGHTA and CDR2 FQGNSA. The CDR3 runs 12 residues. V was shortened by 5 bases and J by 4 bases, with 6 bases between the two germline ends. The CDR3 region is CASSRTGNTIYF. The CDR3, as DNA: TGTGCCAGCAGCCGAACGGGAAACACCATATATTTT. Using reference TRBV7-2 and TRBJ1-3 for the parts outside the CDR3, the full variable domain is GAGVSQSPSNKVTEKGKDVELRCDPISGHTALYWYRQSLGQGLEFLIYFQGNSAPDKSGLPSDRFSAERTGGSVSTLTIQRTQQEDSAVYLCASSRTGNTIYFGEGSWLTVV.

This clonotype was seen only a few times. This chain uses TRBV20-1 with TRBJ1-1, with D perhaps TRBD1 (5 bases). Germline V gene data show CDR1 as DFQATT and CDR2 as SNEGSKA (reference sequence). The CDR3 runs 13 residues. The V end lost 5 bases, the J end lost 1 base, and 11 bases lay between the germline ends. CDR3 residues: CSASGPKNTEAFF. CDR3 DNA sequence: TGCAGTGCTTCGGGACCCAAGAACACTGAAGCTTTCTTT.

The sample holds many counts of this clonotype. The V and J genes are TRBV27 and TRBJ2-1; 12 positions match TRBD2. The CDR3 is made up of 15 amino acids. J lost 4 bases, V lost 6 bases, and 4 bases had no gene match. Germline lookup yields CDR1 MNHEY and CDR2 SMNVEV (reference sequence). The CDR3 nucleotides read TGTGCCAGCAGCCTCGGGACTAGCGGGTACAATGAGCAGTTCTTC. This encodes CASSLGTSGYNEQFF.

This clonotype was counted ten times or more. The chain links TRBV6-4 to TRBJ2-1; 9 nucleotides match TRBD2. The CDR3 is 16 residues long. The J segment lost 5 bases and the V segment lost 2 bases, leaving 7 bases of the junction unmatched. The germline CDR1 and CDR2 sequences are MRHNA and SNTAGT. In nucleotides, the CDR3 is TGTGCCAGCAGTGACAGTAGCGGGGGCGAACACAATGAGCAGTTCTTC. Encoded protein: CASSDSSGGEHNEQFF.

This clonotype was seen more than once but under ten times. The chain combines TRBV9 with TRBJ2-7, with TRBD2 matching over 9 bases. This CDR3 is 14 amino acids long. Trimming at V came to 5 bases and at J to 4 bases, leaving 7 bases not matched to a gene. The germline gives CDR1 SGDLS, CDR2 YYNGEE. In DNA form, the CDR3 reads TGTGCCAGCAGTTATAGTAGCGGGGGATACGAGCAGTACTTC. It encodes CASSYSSGGYEQYF.

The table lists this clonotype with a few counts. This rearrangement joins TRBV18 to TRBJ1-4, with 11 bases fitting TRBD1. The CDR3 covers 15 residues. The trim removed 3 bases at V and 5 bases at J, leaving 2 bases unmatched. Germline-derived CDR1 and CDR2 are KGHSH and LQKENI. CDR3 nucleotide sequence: TGTGCCAGCTCACCCGGACAGGGGGCAAATGAAAAACTGTTTTTT. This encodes CASSPGQGANEKLFF.

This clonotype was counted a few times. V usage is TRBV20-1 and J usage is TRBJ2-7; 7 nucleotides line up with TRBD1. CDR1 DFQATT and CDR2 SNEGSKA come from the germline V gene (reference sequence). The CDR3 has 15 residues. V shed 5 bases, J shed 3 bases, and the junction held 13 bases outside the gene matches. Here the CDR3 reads CSALETGNFDYEQYF. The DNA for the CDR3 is TGCAGTGCTCTCGAGACAGGGAATTTCGACTACGAGCAGTACTTC.

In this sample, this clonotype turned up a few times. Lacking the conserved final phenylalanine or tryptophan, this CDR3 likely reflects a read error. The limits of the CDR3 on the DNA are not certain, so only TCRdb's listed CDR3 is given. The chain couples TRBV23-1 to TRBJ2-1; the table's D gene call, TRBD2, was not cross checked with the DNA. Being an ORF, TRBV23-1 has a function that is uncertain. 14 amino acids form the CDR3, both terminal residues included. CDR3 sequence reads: CASNGQPNFGPLVI.

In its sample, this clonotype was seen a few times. As DNA, the CDR3 is TGTGCCACCAGTGATTTCCTTGGCTACACCTTC. Protein product: CATSDFLGYTF. The chain carries TRBV24-1 and TRBJ1-2; the D is unclear. Germline lookup yields CDR1 KGHDR and CDR2 SFDVKD. Trimming shortened V by 1 base and J by 7 bases, and 3 bases separated the two germline ends. This CDR3 spans 11 amino acids.

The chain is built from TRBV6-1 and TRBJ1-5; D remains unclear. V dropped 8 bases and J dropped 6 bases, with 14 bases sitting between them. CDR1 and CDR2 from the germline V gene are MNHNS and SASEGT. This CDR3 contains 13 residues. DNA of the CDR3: TGTGCCAGCGTTAGAGGGTCGGGTCAGCCCCAGCATTTT. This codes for CASVRGSGQPQHF.

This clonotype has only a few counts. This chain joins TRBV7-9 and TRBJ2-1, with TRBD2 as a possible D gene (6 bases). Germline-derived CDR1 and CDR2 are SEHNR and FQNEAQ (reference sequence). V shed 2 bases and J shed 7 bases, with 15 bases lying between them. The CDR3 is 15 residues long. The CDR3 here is CASSLWQGGRNEQFF. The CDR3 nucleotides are TGTGCCAGCAGCTTATGGCAGGGAGGTAGAAATGAGCAGTTCTTC.

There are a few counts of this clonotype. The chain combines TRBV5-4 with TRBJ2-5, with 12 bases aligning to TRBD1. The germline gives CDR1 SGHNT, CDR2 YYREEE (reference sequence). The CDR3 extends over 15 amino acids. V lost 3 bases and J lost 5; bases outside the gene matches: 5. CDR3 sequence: CASSSGTGGDETQYF. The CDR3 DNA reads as TGTGCCAGCAGCTCCGGGACAGGGGGCGACGAGACCCAGTACTTC.

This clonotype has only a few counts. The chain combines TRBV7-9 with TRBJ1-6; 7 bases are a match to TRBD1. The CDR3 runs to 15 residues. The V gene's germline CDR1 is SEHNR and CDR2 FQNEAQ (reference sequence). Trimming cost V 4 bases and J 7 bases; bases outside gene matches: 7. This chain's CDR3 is CASSSFGTANSPLHF. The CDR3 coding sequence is TGTGCCAGCAGCTCATTCGGGACAGCGAATTCACCCCTCCACTTT.

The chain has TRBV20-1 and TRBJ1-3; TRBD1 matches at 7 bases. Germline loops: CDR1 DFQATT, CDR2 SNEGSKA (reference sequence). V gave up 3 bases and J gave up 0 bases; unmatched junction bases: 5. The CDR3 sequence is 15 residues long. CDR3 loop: CSASEGGYSGNTIYF. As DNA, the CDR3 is TGCAGTGCTAGTGAAGGGGGCTACTCTGGAAACACCATATATTTT.

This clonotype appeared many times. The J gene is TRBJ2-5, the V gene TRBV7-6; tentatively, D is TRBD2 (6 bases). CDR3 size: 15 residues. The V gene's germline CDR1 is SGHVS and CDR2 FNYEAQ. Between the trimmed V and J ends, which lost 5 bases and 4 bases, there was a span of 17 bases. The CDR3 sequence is CASSTPPGEGETQYF. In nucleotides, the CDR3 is TGTGCCAGCAGCACCCCCCCGGGGGAAGGAGAGACCCAGTACTTC. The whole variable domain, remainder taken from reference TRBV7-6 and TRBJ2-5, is GAGVSQSPRYKVTKRGQDVALRCDPISGHVSLYWYRQALGQGPEFLTYFNYEAQQDKSGLPNDRFSAERPEGSISTLTIQRTEQRDSAMYRCASSTPPGEGETQYFGPGTRLLVL.

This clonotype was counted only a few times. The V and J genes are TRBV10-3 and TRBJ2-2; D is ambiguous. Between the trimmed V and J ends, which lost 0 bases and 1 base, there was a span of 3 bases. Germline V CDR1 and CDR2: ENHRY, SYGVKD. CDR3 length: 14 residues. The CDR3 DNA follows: TGTGCCATCAGTGAGTCACGGAACACCGGGGAGCTGTTTTTT. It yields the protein CAISESRNTGELFF.

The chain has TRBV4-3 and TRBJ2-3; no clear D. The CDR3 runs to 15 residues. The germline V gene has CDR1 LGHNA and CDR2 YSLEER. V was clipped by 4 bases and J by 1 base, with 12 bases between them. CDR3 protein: CASSLKRFGTDTQYF. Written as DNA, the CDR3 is TGCGCCAGCAGCCTGAAACGCTTTGGCACAGATACGCAGTATTTT.

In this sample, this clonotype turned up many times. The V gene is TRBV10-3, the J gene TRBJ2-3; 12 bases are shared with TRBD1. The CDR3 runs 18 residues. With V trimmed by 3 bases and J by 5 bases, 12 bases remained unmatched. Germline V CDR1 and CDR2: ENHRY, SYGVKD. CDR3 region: CAISEELGTGGALDTQYF. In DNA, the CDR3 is TGTGCCATCAGTGAAGAGTTGGGGACAGGGGGCGCTTTAGATACGCAGTATTTT.

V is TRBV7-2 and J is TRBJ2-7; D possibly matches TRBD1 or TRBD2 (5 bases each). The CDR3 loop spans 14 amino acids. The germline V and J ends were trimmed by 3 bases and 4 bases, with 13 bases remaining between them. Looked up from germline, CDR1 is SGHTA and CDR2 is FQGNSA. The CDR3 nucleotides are TGTGCCAGCAGCTTTCTGGTATGGGGGTACGAGCAGTACTTC. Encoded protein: CASSFLVWGYEQYF.

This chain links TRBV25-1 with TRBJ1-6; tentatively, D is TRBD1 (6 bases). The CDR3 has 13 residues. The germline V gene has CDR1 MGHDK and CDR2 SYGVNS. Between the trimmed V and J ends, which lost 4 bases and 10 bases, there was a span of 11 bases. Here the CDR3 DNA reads TGTGCCAGCAGTGGGCCAGGGGAATCACCCCTCCACTTT. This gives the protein CASSGPGESPLHF.

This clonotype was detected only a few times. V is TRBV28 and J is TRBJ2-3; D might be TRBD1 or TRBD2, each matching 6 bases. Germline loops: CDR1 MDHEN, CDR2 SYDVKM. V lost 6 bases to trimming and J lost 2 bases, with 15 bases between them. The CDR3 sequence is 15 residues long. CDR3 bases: TGTGCCAGCAGCAGGAGGGGGGAGGACACAGATACGCAGTATTTT. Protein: CASSRRGEDTDTQYF. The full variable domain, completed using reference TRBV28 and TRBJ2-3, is DVKVTQSSRYLVKRTGEKVFLECVQDMDHENMFWYRQDPGLGLRLIYFSYDVKMKEKGDIPEGYSVSREKKERFSLILESASTNQTSMYLCASSRRGEDTDTQYFGPGTRLTVL.

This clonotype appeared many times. The CDR3 region has the DNA TGTGCCAGCAGCTCCATGGTGGTGACAGTGGGGGGGCCGGATACGCAGTATTTT. This gives the protein CASSSMVVTVGGPDTQYF. This chain links TRBV11-2 with TRBJ2-3; D is perhaps TRBD2 (7 bases). The CDR3 loop spans 18 amino acids. CDR1 and CDR2 (germline): SGHAT, FQNNGV. Trimming shortened V by 4 bases and J by 6 bases, and 26 bases separated the two germline ends.